These 20 T cell receptor beta chains were sequenced from one sample in a study of identical twins listed by TCRdb under 2016. The library was generated by 5' RACE. TCRdb names Illumina HiSeq 2000 as the instrument used. TCRdb took the public reads, trimmed them with fastp at Q25, ran MiXCR for clone calling and kept in-frame beta chains. Every entry covers one CDR3 protein and lists the most common genes and DNA from its rows. Here the sample has more than 650,000 distinct CDR3 sequences; around 5.7% occur a single time. About 2% of the sample goes to the ten largest clones. Sample: naive T cells sorted from blood. The cell subset or site label of this sample denotes: cells isolated with a human naive T-cell isolation kit. These receptors were obtained from a man younger than 35 in good health.

The gene calls are TRBV12-3 or TRBV12-4 and TRBJ2-2, with D maybe TRBD2 (5 bases). This CDR3 contains 16 residues. Trimming stripped 8 bases from V and 3 bases from J, with 19 bases between. CDR3 DNA: TGTGCCAGCGGGTCCTCGGGGTCGGGGTACACCGGGGAGCTGTTTTTT. This translates into CASGSSGSGYTGELFF.

This clonotype was counted at least ten times. The chain combines TRBV6-2 or TRBV6-3 with TRBJ1-2; D is undetermined. CDR1 and CDR2 (germline): MNHEY, SVGEGT. The V gene lost 2 bases and the J gene lost 4 bases, with 11 bases spanning the gap. The CDR3 covers 14 residues. CDR3 sequence: CASSYVPETYGYTF. The DNA of the CDR3 is TGTGCCAGCAGTTACGTTCCCGAAACCTATGGCTACACCTTC.

CDR3 in DNA: TGTGCCAGCGGGGCCGAGAACACCGGGGAGCTGTTTTTT. Amino acid sequence: CASGAENTGELFF. This chain links TRBV2 with TRBJ2-2; D is perhaps TRBD1 (5 bases). The CDR3 extends over 13 amino acids. The germline CDR1 and CDR2 sequences are SNHLY and FYNNEI. Trimming took off 8 bases at V and 1 base at J, with 8 bases between the two ends.

This clonotype came up a few times. J is TRBJ2-4 and V is TRBV11-1; D may be TRBD1 (5 bases). There are 19 residues in the CDR3. CDR1 and CDR2 (germline): SGHAT, FQDESV (reference sequence). Trimming removed 1 base from V and 0 bases from J, with 19 bases in between. The CDR3 nucleotides read TGTGCCAGCAGCTTAGGGCTAGGACAAAGTCGCCTAGCCAAAAACATTCAGTACTTC. Translated: CASSLGLGQSRLAKNIQYF.

This clonotype was observed at least ten times. The chain carries TRBV10-3 and TRBJ2-2; possible D gene TRBD2, 6 bases. This CDR3 contains 16 residues. Deletions cut 3 bases from V and 1 base from J, with 12 bases between. Germline V gene data show CDR1 as ENHRY and CDR2 as SYGVKD. The DNA of the CDR3 is TGTGCCATCAGTGAAGGAGGGGCAGGGAACACCGGGGAGCTGTTTTTT. It is translated as CAISEGGAGNTGELFF.

The rearrangement joins TRBV6-1 to TRBJ2-1; tentative D call: TRBD2 (6 bases). This CDR3 region has 14 residues. V lost 6 bases and J lost 9, with 18 bases in between. Per germline, CDR1 MNHNS and CDR2 SASEGT. The CDR3 coding sequence is TGTGCCAGCAGCGCCCAGCGGGTATTTGGTGAGCAGTTCTTC. It yields the protein CASSAQRVFGEQFF.

This clonotype has a count of ten or more. The CDR3 loop reads CASRPPSGQPQHF. In nucleotides, the CDR3 is TGTGCCAGCAGGCCCCCAAGTGGGCAGCCCCAGCATTTT. V gene TRBV12-3 or TRBV12-4 combines with J gene TRBJ1-5, with D unresolved. The V end lost 6 bases, the J end lost 7 bases, and 13 bases lay between the germline ends. The CDR3 spans 13 residues.

This clonotype was counted many times. This sequence joins TRBV6-5 and TRBJ2-2; 7 nucleotides line up with TRBD2. Per germline, CDR1 MNHEY and CDR2 SVGAGI. This CDR3 has 17 residues. J gave up 5 bases and V 0 bases, and 9 bases lay outside the gene matches. The chain's CDR3 is CASSYSAGEMSTGELFF. CDR3 DNA sequence: TGTGCCAGCAGTTACTCGGCGGGAGAGATGAGTACCGGGGAGCTGTTTTTT.

This clonotype was counted at least ten times. The rearrangement links TRBV20-1 to TRBJ2-3, with TRBD2 as a possible D gene (6 bases). This CDR3 contains 14 residues. Germline values: CDR1 DFQATT, CDR2 SNEGSKA (reference sequence). V shed 5 bases and J shed 5 bases, with 17 bases lying between them. The CDR3, as DNA: TGCAGTGCTCCCCCTGGGGAAGCGGGAGATACGCAGTATTTT. Its protein product is CSAPPGEAGDTQYF.

This clonotype was seen ten or more times. This rearrangement joins TRBV5-1 to TRBJ2-7; 9 nucleotides align to TRBD2. The CDR3 extends over 16 amino acids. Germline assignment: CDR1 SGHRS and CDR2 YFSETQ. The ends lost 6 bases at V and 5 bases at J; junction bases unmatched: 15. The CDR3 nucleotides are TGCGCCAGCACCTCTACACCCAGCGGGAGGCTGAACGAGCAGTACTTC. Protein: CASTSTPSGRLNEQYF.

This clonotype appeared many times. V gene TRBV3-1 combines with J gene TRBJ2-1; the match to TRBD2 covers 8 bases. The junction had 3 bases not matched to a gene; V was cut back by 0 bases and J by 2 bases. The CDR3 totals 16 residues. Germline V gene sequence: CDR1 LGHDT, CDR2 YNNKEL (reference sequence). The CDR3: CASSQETGGPYNEQFF. DNA of the CDR3: TGTGCCAGCAGCCAAGAGACGGGAGGGCCCTACAATGAGCAGTTCTTC.

This clonotype was seen repeatedly, ten times or more. The CDR3 sequence: CASTSGLADTGELFF. As DNA, the CDR3 is TGTGCCAGCACTTCCGGACTAGCGGACACCGGGGAGCTGTTTTTT. The V gene is TRBV12-3 or TRBV12-4, the J gene TRBJ2-2, with 10 bases matching TRBD2. This CDR3 has 15 residues. Trimming removed 7 bases from V and 3 bases from J; junction bases left unmatched: 5.

This clonotype was seen ten or more times. V and J are TRBV20-1 and TRBJ1-6; D ambiguous. This CDR3 region has 12 residues. Trimming pared 8 bases from V and 8 bases from J, leaving 13 bases between. Germline CDR1 is DFQATT and CDR2 is SNEGSKA (reference sequence). CDR3 protein: CSTSRPDSPLHF. The CDR3 nucleotides are TGCAGTACCTCAAGACCGGATTCACCCCTCCACTTT.

This clonotype has ten or more counts. The CDR3 here is CASTAVVSV. In DNA, the CDR3 is TGTGCCAGCACGGCCGTAGTCAGCGTC. This chain connects TRBV6-4 to TRBJ2-7; D remains unclear. The germline V gene encodes CDR1 MRHNA and CDR2 SNTAGT. The CDR3 spans 9 residues.

There are a few counts of this clonotype. This chain links TRBV11-3 with TRBJ1-4; a weak D match, TRBD1 (5 bases). Germline V gene lookup returns CDR1 SGHNT and CDR2 YENEEA. This CDR3 has 14 residues. V lost 1 base, J lost 8 bases, and 11 bases lay in between. CDR3 residues: CASSLAQGGEKLFF. Written as DNA, the CDR3 is TGTGCCAGCAGCTTAGCCCAGGGTGGCGAAAAACTGTTTTTT. The whole variable domain, filled in from reference TRBV11-3 and TRBJ1-4, reads EAGVVQSPRYKIIEKKQPVAFWCNPISGHNTLYWYLQNLGQGPELLIRYENEEAVDDSQLPKDRFSAERLKGVDSTLKIQPAELGDSAVYLCASSLAQGGEKLFFGSGTQLSVL.

This clonotype was detected ten times or more. This chain joins TRBV7-2 and TRBJ2-3, with D perhaps TRBD1 (6 bases). The ends were cut back, 3 bases at V and 0 bases at J, with 13 bases in the middle. Germline CDR1 reads SGHTA; CDR2 reads FQGNSA. The length of the CDR3 is 16 residues. The chain's CDR3 is CASSFPGTTSTDTQYF. The DNA for the CDR3 is TGTGCCAGCAGCTTTCCAGGGACAACTAGCACAGATACGCAGTATTTT.

A few counts support this clonotype. The V call is TRBV3-1, the J call TRBJ2-1, with 13 nucleotides matching TRBD2. CDR1 LGHDT and CDR2 YNNKEL come from the germline V gene (reference sequence). V shed 4 bases and J 7 bases; nucleotides not matched to a gene: 7. The CDR3 sequence is 16 residues long. CDR3 region: CASSRVLAGGENEQFF. The CDR3 DNA follows: TGTGCCAGCAGCCGAGTACTAGCGGGAGGGGAAAATGAGCAGTTCTTC.

This clonotype showed up just a few times. The chain links TRBV15 to TRBJ1-5; no clear D gene. The germline gives CDR1 LNHNV, CDR2 YYDKDF (reference sequence). The CDR3 totals 14 residues. V was clipped by 0 bases and J by 9 bases, with 12 bases between them. CDR3: CATSRDPGRWPQHF. CDR3 sequence (DNA): TGTGCCACCAGCAGAGATCCGGGAAGATGGCCCCAGCATTTT.

This clonotype was counted a few times. The CDR3 DNA sequence: TGTGCCAGCAGGTTGGGAGGCCAGCCCACCAATGAGCAGTTCTTC. It specifies CASRLGGQPTNEQFF. The chain employs TRBV7-8 and TRBJ2-1; tentative D call: TRBD2 (6 bases). Deletions cut 6 bases from V and 6 bases from J, with 18 bases between. Looked up from germline, CDR1 is SGHVS and CDR2 is FQNEAQ. The CDR3 spans 15 residues.

This clonotype was seen a few times. CDR3 in DNA: TGTGCCAGCACCAATAGCCGGGAGTGGGTAGGAACTGGGGCCAACGTCCTGACTTTC. This sequence encodes CASTNSREWVGTGANVLTF. The J gene is TRBJ2-6, the V gene TRBV6-1; D might be TRBD2 (6 bases). The CDR3 runs 19 residues. From germline, CDR1 is MNHNS and CDR2 SASEGT. V lost 7 bases to trimming and J lost 2 bases, with 24 bases between them.